These 10 T cell receptor beta chains share one sample of origin, sequenced in a study of blood T cell repertoires in COVID-19. Sequencing was performed with immunoSEQ multiplex PCR; in TCRdb, only in-frame clones are kept and a portion is missing. The sample records 200,000 to 300,000 clones, 86% being singletons. Input material: peripheral blood. All receptors derive from a man aged 30 to 45 with active or convalescent COVID-19.

The chain couples TRBV5-5 to TRBJ1-2; D may be TRBD1 (6 bases). The germline CDR1 and CDR2 sequences are SGHKS and YYEKEE (reference sequence). The CDR3 covers 13 residues. Trimming left V 1 base short and J 2 bases short, with 6 bases between. CDR3 sequence reads: CASSLRGNYGYTF. The CDR3 coding sequence is TGTGCCAGCAGCTTGAGGGGGAACTATGGCTACACCTTC.

V usage is TRBV7-9 and J usage is TRBJ1-6, with TRBD1 matching over 7 bases. The V and J ends lost 1 base and 9 bases, in that order; junction bases with no gene match: 3. Germline V gene lookup returns CDR1 SEHNR and CDR2 FQNEAQ (reference sequence). The CDR3 is 14 amino acids. This CDR3 reads CASSLGGQISPLHF. CDR3 coding DNA: TGTGCCAGCAGCTTAGGGGGACAGATTTCACCCCTCCACTTT.

A word on this clone: Other DNA sequences from this sample encode an identical CDR3 as well. The rearrangement links TRBV18 to TRBJ2-3; D gene unclear. Germline V gives CDR1 KGHSH, CDR2 LQKENI. V dropped 0 bases and J dropped 3 bases, with 7 bases sitting between them. The CDR3 runs to 14 residues. The CDR3: CASSPPTRTDTQYF. The CDR3 DNA is TGTGCCAGCTCACCACCTACAAGAACAGATACGCAGTATTTT. The full variable domain, its missing parts supplied by reference TRBV18 and TRBJ2-3, is NAGVMQNPRHLVRRRGQEARLRCSPMKGHSHVYWYRQLPEEGLKFMVYLQKENIIDESGMPKERFSAEFPKEGPSILRIQQVVRGDSAAYFCASSPPTRTDTQYFGPGTRLTVL.

This chain's CDR3 is CAIRTGLAMTDTQYF. CDR3 nucleotides: TGTGCCATCAGAACCGGACTAGCGATGACAGATACGCAGTATTTT. The chain has TRBV10-3 and TRBJ2-3, with TRBD2 identical over 9 bases. V lost 6 bases and J lost 3; bases outside the gene matches: 7. The CDR3 sequence is 15 residues long. Germline V gene sequence: CDR1 ENHRY, CDR2 SYGVKD.

The chain has TRBV4-1 and TRBJ1-2; TRBD1 agrees at 9 bases. Germline CDR1 MGHRA, CDR2 YSYEKL. CDR3 length equals 16 residues. V lost 0 bases, J lost 7 bases, and 9 bases stayed unmatched. The CDR3 sequence is CASSQDRGTGKTGYTF. As DNA, the CDR3 is TGCGCCAGCAGCCAAGATAGGGGGACAGGGAAGACTGGCTACACCTTC.

V usage is TRBV9 and J usage is TRBJ2-1, with 13 positions matching TRBD2. Germline assignment: CDR1 SGDLS and CDR2 YYNGEE. This CDR3 comprises 19 residues. V lost 4 bases to trimming and J lost 4 bases; unmatched junction nucleotides: 14. CDR3 in amino acids: CASSPRATTTSGGYNEQFF. CDR3 bases: TGTGCCAGCAGCCCGCGCGCCACAACGACTAGCGGGGGGTACAATGAGCAGTTCTTC.

This clone was recorded at least ten times. The rearrangement uses TRBV28 and TRBJ2-7, with TRBD1 as a possible D gene (5 bases). V dropped 3 bases and J dropped 2 bases, with 8 bases sitting between them. Germline V gene data show CDR1 as MDHEN and CDR2 as SYDVKM. The CDR3 has 13 residues. CDR3 coding DNA: TGTGCCAGCAGTTTGTCAGGGCCCTACGAGCAGTACTTC. Translated: CASSLSGPYEQYF.

The CDR3 is CASSRAPGADTGELFF. The CDR3 DNA reads TGCGCCAGCAGCCGAGCCCCAGGGGCGGACACCGGGGAGCTGTTTTTT. The chain employs TRBV4-3 and TRBJ2-2, with D possibly TRBD1 on 6 matching bases. Trimming removed 4 bases from V and 3 bases from J, with 15 bases in between. This CDR3 has 16 residues. Germline V gene lookup returns CDR1 LGHNA and CDR2 YSLEER.

The gene calls are TRBV2 and TRBJ2-7; D unclear. V lost 2 bases to trimming and J lost 3 bases, with 5 bases between them. The V gene's germline CDR1 is SNHLY and CDR2 FYNNEI. This CDR3 has 12 amino acids. CDR3 in amino acids: CASSEFYYEQYF. The CDR3 DNA reads as TGTGCCAGCAGTGAATTCTACTACGAGCAGTACTTC.

CDR3 in DNA: TGTGCCAGCAGTTCGTCTCGGTGGACTGAAGCTTTCTTT. Translated, it gives CASSSSRWTEAFF. The genes are TRBV27 and TRBJ1-1; D uncertain. Germline V gene data show CDR1 as MNHEY and CDR2 as SMNVEV (reference sequence). The CDR3 is 13 amino acids. V gave up 4 bases and J gave up 5 bases, with 11 bases separating them.